This TCR beta chain was identified during a study of blood T cell repertoires in COVID-19. Study-wide context: Samples taken during acute and convalescent COVID-19 were collected in the United States, Italy and Spain. PBMCs, B-cell-depleted T cells, or T cells were the source of the cDNA or gDNA that made up the material.

The CDR3 is made up of 17 amino acids. Germline V gene lookup returns CDR1 SGHAT and CDR2 FQNNGV. V shed 4 bases and J 4 bases; nucleotides not matched to a gene: 9. Original processing notes: Reference gene primer amplification yielded estimated nucleated cell counts. Using immunoSEQ multiplex PCR, the repertoire was profiled, and TCRdb retains in-frame clones only, with some absent. V and J calls and clone size are given by that table; D and trimming were obtained from the DNA. The repertoire holds 100,000 to 150,000 clones, with roughly 77% as singletons. The chain couples TRBV11-2 to TRBJ2-7, with TRBD2 identical over 14 bases. Sequencing input: peripheral blood. The receptor was derived from a man in his sixties with active or convalescent COVID-19. CDR3 amino acids: CASSSSPGLAGAYEQYF. The CDR3 DNA reads TGTGCCAGCAGCTCGTCACCGGGACTAGCGGGAGCTTACGAGCAGTACTTC. Full variable domain (missing parts from reference TRBV11-2 and TRBJ2-7): EAGVAQSPRYKIIEKRQSVAFWCNPISGHATLYWYQQILGQGPKLLIQFQNNGVVDDSQLPKDRFSAERLKGVDSTLKIQPAKLEDSAVYLCASSSSPGLAGAYEQYFGPGTRLTVT.